The next 5 T cell receptor beta chains were all read from a single sample in a study of STAT5B mutations in CD4+ large granular lymphocyte leukemia. Produced via immunoSEQ multiplex PCR; TCRdb's table is partial and in-frame only. The sample contains nearly 35,000 clones, about 70% of which appear only once. Material: CD4+ T cells from blood buffy coats. The receptor set was obtained from a human donor in good health.

The genes are TRBV2 and TRBJ1-5, with unresolved D. Trimming took 4 bases from V and 0 from J, leaving 4 bases between them. Germline loops: CDR1 SNHLY, CDR2 FYNNEI. The CDR3 is 13 amino acids. In DNA, the CDR3 is TGTGCCAGCAGTGTTGATAGCAATCAGCCCCAGCATTTT. Its protein is CASSVDSNQPQHF.

The gene calls are TRBV19 and TRBJ1-1; 8 bases are a match to TRBD1. Losses at the gene ends were 4 bases for V and 3 bases for J; bases not matched to a gene: 7. Germline V gene data show CDR1 as LNHDA and CDR2 as SQIVND (reference sequence). The CDR3 is 15 amino acids. Written as DNA, the CDR3 is TGTGCCAGTAGTACTTGGACAGGGAGGGACACTGAAGCTTTCTTT. Its protein is CASSTWTGRDTEAFF.

The CDR3 loop reads CASSVALGYGYTF. CDR3 coding DNA: TGTGCCAGCAGCGTGGCATTGGGCTATGGCTACACCTTC. The genes are TRBV9 and TRBJ1-2; the D is unclear. CDR1 and CDR2 from the germline V gene are SGDLS and YYNGEE. Between the trimmed V and J ends, which lost 2 bases and 4 bases, there was a span of 9 bases. The CDR3 is 13 amino acids.

The chain is built from TRBV18 and TRBJ1-5; no definite D call. The CDR3 loop spans 14 amino acids. CDR1 KGHSH and CDR2 LQKENI come from the germline V gene. The ends were cut back, 2 bases at V and 1 base at J, with 6 bases in the middle. CDR3 sequence (DNA): TGTGCCAGCTCACCAGAAGGAAGCAATCAGCCCCAGCATTTT. Its translation is CASSPEGSNQPQHF.

The genes are TRBV18 and TRBJ1-1, with D possibly matching TRBD1 (5 bases). Germline CDR1 reads KGHSH; CDR2 reads LQKENI. Trimming stripped 4 bases from V and 0 bases from J, with 12 bases between. The CDR3 length is 15 residues. The CDR3 is CASSQDRTMNTEAFF. The CDR3 bases are TGTGCCAGCTCACAAGACAGAACCATGAACACTGAAGCTTTCTTT.